This T cell receptor (beta chain) was captured by sequencing in a study of human T cells and chemical hapten exposure. Study-wide context: Weekly scalp doses of diphenylcyclopropenone were given to patients during the roughly 24-week study. Variability of per-sample TCR yields stemmed mainly from small differences in pooled library volume.

The V and J ends lost 2 bases and 0 bases respectively, with 4 bases between them. Germline assignment: CDR1 LGHDT and CDR2 YNNKEL (reference sequence). The CDR3 loop spans 13 amino acids. Each cDNA molecule in the library carried unique molecular identifiers. TCRdb analysed the RACE reads with MiXCR anew, one entry per CDR3 protein. The sample carries 80,000 to 100,000 distinct CDR3 sequences, 9.3% recorded once. Time point denoted: patch test 2, 6 weeks after DPC sensitization. Treatment noted: therapeutic diphenylcyclopropenone sensitization with weekly scalp DPC. Patients had alopecia, were aged 18 to 70, and were not pregnant. This clonotype was recorded at least ten times.

The J gene is TRBJ1-1, the V gene TRBV3-1, with D unresolved. The specimen comprised whole blood, sampled in connection with sensitization to the hapten diphenylcyclopropenone (DPC). This clonotype was obtained from a woman in her forties with alopecia areata. Some clones in this sample may be carry-over from other donors' samples. Here the CDR3 DNA reads TGTGCCAGCAGCCAATACCTGAACACTGAAGCTTTCTTT. It translates to CASSQYLNTEAFF.